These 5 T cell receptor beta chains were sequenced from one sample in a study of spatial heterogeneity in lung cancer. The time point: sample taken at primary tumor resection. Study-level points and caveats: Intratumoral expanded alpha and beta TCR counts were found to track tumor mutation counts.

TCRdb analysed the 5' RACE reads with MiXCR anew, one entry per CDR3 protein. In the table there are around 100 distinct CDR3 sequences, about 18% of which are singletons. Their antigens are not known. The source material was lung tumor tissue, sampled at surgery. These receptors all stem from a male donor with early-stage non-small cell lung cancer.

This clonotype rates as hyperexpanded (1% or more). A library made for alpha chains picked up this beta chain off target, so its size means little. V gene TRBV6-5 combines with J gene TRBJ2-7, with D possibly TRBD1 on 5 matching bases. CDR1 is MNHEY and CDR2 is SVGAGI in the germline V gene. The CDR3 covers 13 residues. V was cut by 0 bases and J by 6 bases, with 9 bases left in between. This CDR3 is CASSYSKGSEQYF. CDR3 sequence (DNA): TGTGCCAGCAGTTACTCGAAGGGGTCCGAGCAGTACTTC.

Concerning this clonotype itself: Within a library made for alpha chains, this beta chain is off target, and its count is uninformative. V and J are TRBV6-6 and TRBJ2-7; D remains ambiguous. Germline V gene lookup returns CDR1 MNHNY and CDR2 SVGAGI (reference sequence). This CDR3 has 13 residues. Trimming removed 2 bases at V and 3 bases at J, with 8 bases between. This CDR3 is CASSYTRYYEQYF. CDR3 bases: TGTGCCAGCAGTTACACCCGGTACTACGAGCAGTACTTC.

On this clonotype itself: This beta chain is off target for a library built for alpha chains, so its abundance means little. The CDR3 region is CASSPLLGGNQPQHF. CDR3 coding DNA: TGTGCCAGTAGCCCCTTGTTGGGGGGGAATCAGCCCCAGCATTTT. The gene calls are TRBV19 and TRBJ1-5, with D possibly being TRBD1 (5 bases). Per germline, CDR1 LNHDA and CDR2 SQIVND (reference sequence). The CDR3 runs to 15 residues. Trimming cost V 6 bases and J 4 bases, with 16 bases left between them.

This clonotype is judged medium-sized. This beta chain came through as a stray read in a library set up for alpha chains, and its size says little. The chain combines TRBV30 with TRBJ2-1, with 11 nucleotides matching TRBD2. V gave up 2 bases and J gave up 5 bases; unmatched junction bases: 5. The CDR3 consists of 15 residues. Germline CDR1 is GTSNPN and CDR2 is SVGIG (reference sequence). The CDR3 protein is CAWSPGTSGNNEQFF. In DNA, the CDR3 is TGTGCCTGGAGTCCCGGGACTAGCGGAAACAATGAGCAGTTCTTC.

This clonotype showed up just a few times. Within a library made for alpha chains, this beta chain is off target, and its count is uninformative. This CDR3 reads CASSRGGAETQYF. As DNA, the CDR3 is TGTGCCAGCAGCCGCGGGGGGGCTGAGACCCAGTACTTC. V is TRBV7-2 and J is TRBJ2-5; 9 bases align to TRBD2. The germline CDR1 and CDR2 sequences are SGHTA and FQGNSA. This CDR3 has 13 residues. V trimming: 5 bases; J trimming: 5 bases; junction bases outside the gene matches: 3.